This entry lists 14 T cell receptor beta chains sequenced from one sample in a study of somatic mutations in cytotoxic T cells in rheumatoid arthritis. Repertoires were generated with immunoSEQ multiplex PCR, while TCRdb's copy carries only in-frame clones and drops some. The sample records 15,000 or so clones, roughly 74% being singletons. Sequenced material: CD8+ T cells sorted from blood. The origin of the receptors is an adult with rheumatoid arthritis.

The chain combines TRBV7-6 with TRBJ2-2; D not resolved. With 5 bases removed from V and 8 bases from J, the gap between germline ends came to 9 bases. CDR1 and CDR2 (germline): SGHVS, FNYEAQ. The CDR3 consists of 12 residues. CDR3 sequence reads: CASSQSPGELFF. The CDR3 DNA is TGTGCCAGCAGCCAGTCCCCGGGGGAGCTGTTTTTT.

The chain couples TRBV6-5 to TRBJ2-5; 9 nucleotides match TRBD1. The DNA end favors TRBJ2-7, so the J call may be wrong. CDR3 length: 15 amino acids. Germline V gives CDR1 MNHEY, CDR2 SVGAGI. The CDR3: CASSYSGQGSYEQYF. Here the CDR3 DNA reads TGTGCCAGCAGTTACTCGGGACAGGGTTCTTACGAGCAGTACTTC.

The V gene is TRBV5-1, the J gene TRBJ2-7; D unresolved. The CDR3 runs to 13 residues. Trimming cost V 0 bases and J 1 base, with 5 bases left between them. Germline CDR1 is SGHRS and CDR2 is YFSETQ. CDR3 bases: TGCGCCAGCAGCTTGGCCTCATCCTACGAGCAGTACTTC. This codes for CASSLASSYEQYF.

V is TRBV9 and J is TRBJ2-1; no clear D gene. Germline V CDR1 and CDR2: SGDLS, YYNGEE. CDR3 length: 15 amino acids. The V and J ends lost 0 bases and 0 bases respectively, with 7 bases between them. The CDR3 coding sequence is TGTGCCAGCAGCGTAGCCCTGAGCTCCTACAATGAGCAGTTCTTC. Protein sequence: CASSVALSSYNEQFF.

This clone was seen a handful of times. V gene TRBV19 combines with J gene TRBJ2-7; TRBD1 aligns across 7 bases. CDR3 size: 13 residues. The germline V gene has CDR1 LNHDA and CDR2 SQIVND (reference sequence). V lost 8 bases and J lost 2; bases outside the gene matches: 6. CDR3 sequence: CASGHRGAYEQYF. The CDR3 coding sequence is TGTGCCAGTGGGCACAGGGGAGCCTACGAGCAGTACTTC.

CDR3 DNA sequence: TGTGCCAGCAGTTTGGGGATGAACACTGAAGCTTTCTTT. This codes for CASSLGMNTEAFF. The chain is built from TRBV27 and TRBJ1-1; no clear D gene. The CDR3 spans 13 residues. The V end was cut by 3 bases, the J end by 0 bases, with 5 bases between. Germline loops: CDR1 MNHEY, CDR2 SMNVEV (reference sequence).

This clone was seen a handful of times. The CDR3 loop is CASSILTGGNTEAFF. The DNA of the CDR3 is TGTGCCAGTAGTATCTTGACAGGGGGGAACACTGAAGCTTTCTTT. V is TRBV19 and J is TRBJ1-1; TRBD1 matches 9 bases. The CDR3 is 15 residues long. CDR1 and CDR2 from the germline V gene are LNHDA and SQIVND (reference sequence). The J segment lost 1 base and the V segment lost 3 bases, leaving 3 bases of the junction unmatched.

The table lists this clone with a count of one. The chain is built from TRBV2 and TRBJ2-3, with a weak D call TRBD2 (6 bases). Germline CDR1 SNHLY, CDR2 FYNNEI. The V end was cut by 5 bases, the J end by 0 bases, with 18 bases between. The CDR3 extends over 17 amino acids. In nucleotides, the CDR3 is TGTGCCAGCAGTTCCGCGGGGTTAATGGATAGCACAGATACGCAGTATTTT. This encodes CASSSAGLMDSTDTQYF. Together with reference TRBV2 and TRBJ2-3, the CDR3 gives the full variable domain: EPEVTQTPSHQVTQMGQEVILRCVPISNHLYFYWYRQILGQKVEFLVSFYNNEISEKSEIFDDQFSVERPDGSNFTLKIRSTKLEDSAMYFCASSSAGLMDSTDTQYFGPGTRLTVL.

The chain joins TRBV4-1 to TRBJ2-7; D remains ambiguous. V was trimmed by 5 bases and J by 5 bases, leaving 16 bases between them. Germline-derived CDR1 and CDR2 are MGHRA and YSYEKL. This CDR3 contains 14 residues. In nucleotides, the CDR3 is TGCGCCAGCAGCAAAGGGTATAGTAGGAACGAGCAGTACTTC. This encodes CASSKGYSRNEQYF.

This clone occurred a few times. The V gene is TRBV9, the J gene TRBJ1-4; 7 bases agree with TRBD1. Germline values: CDR1 SGDLS, CDR2 YYNGEE. V dropped 3 bases and J dropped 4; count of bases not matched to a gene: 6. This CDR3 is 15 amino acids long. CDR3 in amino acids: CASSEGTVFNEKLFF. The CDR3 DNA sequence: TGTGCCAGCAGCGAGGGGACAGTGTTTAATGAAAAACTGTTTTTT. Full variable domain (outside the CDR3, taken from reference TRBV9 and TRBJ1-4): DSGVTQTPKHLITATGQRVTLRCSPRSGDLSVYWYQQSLDQGLQFLIQYYNGEERAKGNILERFSAQQFPDLHSELNLSSLELGDSALYFCASSEGTVFNEKLFFGSGTQLSVL.

The genes are TRBV5-5 and TRBJ2-7; 8 bases match TRBD2. CDR3 length equals 13 residues. Losses at the gene ends were 3 bases for V and 3 bases for J; bases not matched to a gene: 2. Germline CDR1 is SGHKS and CDR2 is YYEKEE (reference sequence). The CDR3 here is CASSSRGGYEQYF. CDR3 nucleotides: TGTGCCAGCAGCTCACGGGGGGGCTACGAGCAGTACTTC.

There are a few counts of this clone. The J gene is TRBJ1-6, the V gene TRBV7-9; no clear D. Germline assignment: CDR1 SEHNR and CDR2 FQNEAQ (reference sequence). CDR3 length: 16 amino acids. The V end was cut by 1 base, the J end by 6 bases, with 13 bases between. CDR3 residues: CASSLDRQTGNSPLHF. In DNA, the CDR3 is TGTGCCAGCAGCTTAGATAGGCAGACTGGTAATTCACCCCTCCACTTT.

The V gene is TRBV27, the J gene TRBJ2-4; a weak D match, TRBD2 (6 bases). V gave up 10 bases and J gave up 1 base, with 14 bases separating them. CDR1 MNHEY and CDR2 SMNVEV come from the germline V gene (reference sequence). The CDR3 totals 14 residues. The CDR3 DNA sequence: TGTGCCACCACCGGGGGAGGTGCCAAAAACATTCAGTACTTC. Protein: CATTGGGAKNIQYF.

The chain employs TRBV9 and TRBJ1-4, with 9 nucleotides matching TRBD1. Germline loops: CDR1 SGDLS, CDR2 YYNGEE. The CDR3 is made up of 15 amino acids. The junction had 7 bases not matched to a gene; V was cut back by 3 bases and J by 7 bases. The CDR3 DNA reads as TGTGCCAGCAGCGCCCCCGGGACAGGGAGTGAAAAACTGTTTTTT. Translation gives CASSAPGTGSEKLFF.